Listed here are 21 T cell receptor beta chains from one sample, sequenced in a study of STAT3 mutations in large granular lymphocyte leukemia. Libraries were prepared by immunoSEQ multiplex PCR; TCRdb keeps only in-frame clonotypes and omits some of them. The profile covers about 15,000 clones, with around nine tenths appearing a single time and less than 9.5% taken by the ten largest. The antigens these receptors bind are not known. Notes on the study in general: Every T-cell large granular lymphocyte leukemia patient had at least one immunodominant TCR beta clonotype.

The sequenced sample was peripheral blood mononuclear cells. These receptors were obtained from a woman aged 45-60 years with T-cell large granular lymphocyte leukemia. Some clones in this sample may be carry-over from other donors' samples.

The chain couples TRBV10-2 to TRBJ1-5; tentative D call: TRBD1 (5 bases). The germline V gene has CDR1 WSHSY and CDR2 SAAADI. The CDR3 covers 15 residues. V shed 0 bases and J shed 6 bases, with 12 bases lying between them. This chain's CDR3 is CASSESGGKSQPQHF. The CDR3 region has the DNA TGCGCCAGCAGTGAGTCCGGGGGGAAGAGTCAGCCCCAGCATTTT.

The chain joins TRBV13 to TRBJ2-7, with TRBD1 identical over 8 bases. With 5 bases clipped from V and 3 bases from J, the junction kept 6 bases outside the gene matches. CDR1 PRHDT and CDR2 FYEKMQ come from the germline V gene (reference sequence). This CDR3 has 14 amino acids. CDR3 loop: CASSAGQGSYEQYF. In DNA, the CDR3 is TGTGCCAGCAGCGCTGGACAGGGAAGCTACGAGCAGTACTTC.

This rearrangement joins TRBV5-8 to TRBJ1-2; 8 nucleotides align to TRBD1. J gave up 7 bases and V 0 bases, and 8 bases lay outside the gene matches. The CDR3 extends over 15 amino acids. The germline gives CDR1 SGHTS, CDR2 YDEGEE. The CDR3 region is CASSLGRTGISGYTF. For the CDR3, the DNA is TGTGCCAGCAGCTTGGGGAGGACAGGGATAAGTGGCTACACCTTC.

The chain links TRBV7-3 to TRBJ2-5; 7 nucleotides align to TRBD2. V was pared by 5 bases and J by 4 bases, with 7 bases of the junction left unmatched. The CDR3 runs 14 residues. Per germline, CDR1 SGHTA and CDR2 FQGTGA. CDR3 region: CASSQGPGGETQYF. The CDR3 DNA is TGTGCCAGCAGCCAAGGTCCGGGGGGAGAGACCCAGTACTTC.

The chain recombines TRBV28 with TRBJ1-2; tentative D call: TRBD1 (5 bases). This CDR3 region has 16 residues. Trimming shortened V by 5 bases and J by 3 bases, and 19 bases separated the two germline ends. Germline CDR1 reads MDHEN; CDR2 reads SYDVKM. CDR3 nucleotides: TGTGCCAGCAGTCTCCCCTCATCCGGGGGGGACTATGGCTACACCTTC. Its translation: CASSLPSSGGDYGYTF.

J is TRBJ2-3 and V is TRBV5-5; 7 bases are shared with TRBD2. The germline gives CDR1 SGHKS, CDR2 YYEKEE (reference sequence). V shed 3 bases, J shed 1 base, and the junction held 8 bases outside the gene matches. The CDR3 consists of 16 residues. The CDR3 DNA sequence: TGTGCCAGCAGCTCTTTGCGGGAGATGGGCACAGATACGCAGTATTTT. Its translation is CASSSLREMGTDTQYF.

The table lists this clone with a count of one. The gene calls are TRBV30 and TRBJ2-4; D call uncertain. Between the trimmed V and J ends, which lost 7 bases and 7 bases, there was a span of 14 bases. Germline values: CDR1 GTSNPN, CDR2 SVGIG (reference sequence). The length of the CDR3 is 12 residues. Here the CDR3 DNA reads TGTGCCTCAACGGCTTGGGGTAACATTCAGTACTTC. Its protein is CASTAWGNIQYF.

The chain recombines TRBV5-4 with TRBJ1-3; 9 nucleotides agree with TRBD1. V shed 4 bases, J shed 3 bases, and the junction held 2 bases outside the gene matches. The CDR3 has 14 residues. Germline lookup yields CDR1 SGHNT and CDR2 YYREEE (reference sequence). The CDR3 reads CASSAGQGGNTIYF. The CDR3 region has the DNA TGTGCCAGCAGCGCGGGACAGGGTGGAAACACCATATATTTT.

The chain employs TRBV7-9 and TRBJ2-5; 7 nucleotides agree with TRBD2. CDR1 is SEHNR and CDR2 is FQNEAQ in the germline V gene (reference sequence). Germline trimming cut 0 bases from V and 4 bases from J; bases unmatched to any gene: 2. This CDR3 is 14 amino acids long. CDR3 coding DNA: TGTGCCAGCAGCTTAGCGCCGGGGGGAGAGACCCAGTACTTC. Translating gives CASSLAPGGETQYF. The full variable domain, in which reference TRBV7-9 and TRBJ2-5 provide the parts outside the CDR3, is DTGVSQNPRHKITKRGQNVTFRCDPISEHNRLYWYRQTLGQGPEFLTYFQNEAQLEKSRLLSDRFSAERPKGSFSTLEIQRTEQGDSAMYLCASSLAPGGETQYFGPGTRLLVL.

The V call is TRBV27, the J call TRBJ1-5, with unresolved D. The germline V gene has CDR1 MNHEY and CDR2 SMNVEV (reference sequence). The CDR3 spans 13 residues. V lost 5 bases and J lost 3, with 8 bases in between. CDR3 sequence reads: CASSPHNNQPQHF. Written as DNA, the CDR3 is TGTGCCAGCAGTCCGCACAACAATCAGCCCCAGCATTTT.

This clone showed up just once. The J gene is TRBJ2-3, the V gene TRBV30; 9 bases fit TRBD2. The V and J ends lost 0 bases and 6 bases, in that order; junction bases with no gene match: 4. This CDR3 is built from 14 residues. The germline V gene has CDR1 GTSNPN and CDR2 SVGIG (reference sequence). In DNA, the CDR3 is TGTGCCTGGAGTGTGTTAGCGGGAGTGGATACGCAGTATTTT. Encoded protein: CAWSVLAGVDTQYF.

The chain recombines TRBV6-5 with TRBJ1-2; tentative D call: TRBD1 (5 bases). In germline, CDR1 is MNHEY, CDR2 SVGAGI. Deletions cut 3 bases from V and 5 bases from J, with 16 bases between. The CDR3 has 15 amino acids. The DNA for the CDR3 is TGTGCCAGCAGTTATTCTAAGGGGCTTTGGTATGGCTACACCTTC. Its translation is CASSYSKGLWYGYTF.

The J gene is TRBJ2-1, the V gene TRBV28; 8 nucleotides match TRBD2. CDR1 is MDHEN and CDR2 is SYDVKM in the germline V gene. The CDR3 contains 15 residues. Unmatched junction bases numbered 10, after V lost 5 bases and J lost 7 bases. CDR3 region: CASSGSGSLINEQFF. The DNA for the CDR3 is TGTGCCAGCAGTGGAAGCGGGAGCTTGATTAATGAGCAGTTCTTC.

V is TRBV11-2 and J is TRBJ2-7; possible D gene TRBD1, 5 bases. V shed 3 bases and J shed 3 bases, with 12 bases lying between them. The V gene's germline CDR1 is SGHAT and CDR2 FQNNGV. The CDR3 has 14 amino acids. The CDR3 reads CASSFGHLLYEQYF. CDR3 DNA sequence: TGTGCCAGCAGCTTCGGACACCTGCTCTACGAGCAGTACTTC.

The chain is built from TRBV15 and TRBJ2-1, with D uncertain. Germline values: CDR1 LNHNV, CDR2 YYDKDF (reference sequence). The CDR3 is 12 amino acids. Deletions cut 1 base from V and 7 bases from J, with 5 bases between. The CDR3 region has the DNA TGTGCCACCAGCAGAGTGGGAAATGAGCAGTTCTTC. This translates into CATSRVGNEQFF. The variable domain in full, completed from reference TRBV15 and TRBJ2-1, reads DAMVIQNPRYQVTQFGKPVTLSCSQTLNHNVMYWYQQKSSQAPKLLFHYYDKDFNNEADTPDNFQSRRPNTSFCFLDIRSPGLGDTAMYLCATSRVGNEQFFGPGTRLTVL.

CDR3 residues: CASREAGNSNQPQHF. CDR3 nucleotide sequence: TGTGCCAGCAGGGAGGCAGGTAATAGCAATCAGCCCCAGCATTTT. The J gene is TRBJ1-5, the V gene TRBV28; D call uncertain. With 6 bases removed from V and 0 bases from J, the gap between germline ends came to 12 bases. The CDR3 spans 15 residues. The V gene's germline CDR1 is MDHEN and CDR2 SYDVKM.

The chain uses TRBV4-2 and TRBJ1-4; 8 nucleotides line up with TRBD1. The germline V gene has CDR1 LGHNA and CDR2 YNFKEQ. With 3 bases clipped from V and 2 bases from J, the junction kept 5 bases outside the gene matches. The CDR3 totals 16 residues. This CDR3 is CASSHRTGTTNEKLFF. The CDR3 DNA sequence: TGTGCCAGCAGCCACCGGACAGGGACGACTAATGAAAAACTGTTTTTT.

V and J are TRBV30 and TRBJ2-4; the D gene is possibly TRBD2 (5 bases). Trimming stripped 6 bases from V and 7 bases from J, with 16 bases between. The CDR3 length is 13 residues. Germline CDR1 reads GTSNPN; CDR2 reads SVGIG (reference sequence). The CDR3 region has the DNA TGTGCCTGCGATCGGGGTTCGGGTAACATTCAGTACTTC. Translated: CACDRGSGNIQYF.

V usage is TRBV7-9 and J usage is TRBJ1-4; 7 bases match TRBD1. Germline V gene lookup returns CDR1 SEHNR and CDR2 FQNEAQ (reference sequence). With V trimmed by 5 bases and J by 7 bases, 16 bases remained unmatched. The CDR3 is made up of 17 amino acids. The CDR3 spells CASSRFPTGKDSEKLFF. In DNA form, the CDR3 reads TGTGCCAGCAGCCGATTCCCGACAGGGAAGGATAGTGAAAAACTGTTTTTT.

This rearrangement joins TRBV7-8 to TRBJ1-1; possibly TRBD1 for D (5 bases). This CDR3 has 14 amino acids. V was pared by 0 bases and J by 4 bases, with 9 bases between. The germline CDR1 and CDR2 sequences are SGHVS and FQNEAQ. CDR3 amino acids: CASSLARGSTEAFF. CDR3 coding DNA: TGTGCCAGCAGCTTAGCGCGGGGCAGCACTGAAGCTTTCTTT.

This clone has just a few counts. The chain uses TRBV2 and TRBJ2-1; D remains ambiguous. V lost 11 bases to trimming and J lost 0 bases, with 8 bases between them. The CDR3 spans 12 residues. The germline V gene encodes CDR1 SNHLY and CDR2 FYNNEI. CDR3 sequence: CAQGRSYNEQFF. CDR3 DNA: TGTGCCCAAGGTCGCTCCTACAATGAGCAGTTCTTC.